A single T cell receptor (beta chain) is shown here with its context. Its antigen is unidentified. The conserved phenylalanine or tryptophan is not found at the CDR3 terminus, so this likely reflects a read error. The V end lost 6 bases, the J end lost 3 bases, and 14 bases lay between the germline ends. CDR3 length: 14 amino acids. The sample comes from a study of tumor-infiltrating lymphocytes in primary liver carcinoma. Study details: Recorded tumor stage was T1-T3 N0M0, with diameters of roughly 4.2 to 10 cm. Study-wide results and caveats: Overlap in tumor-adjacent and tumor-blood pairs fell below that of tumor region pairs.

Co-extraction of both nucleic acids (RNA and DNA) used about 17-33 mg of unsorted bulk tissue. The patients presented with primary liver carcinoma, which was managed through surgical resection. The investigators made TCR beta cDNA from about 0.45 ug total RNA, using a constant-region primer. Investigators got TCR beta libraries out of three nested multiplex PCR rounds, done with slightly modified ARM-PCR. Two initial PCR rounds of around 10 cycles each paired TRBV1-TRBV30 forward primers with a C-beta reverse primer. In TCRdb, the multiplex PCR reads were re-called with MiXCR into one record per CDR3 protein. The sample contains more than 100,000 distinct CDR3 sequences, approximately 71% of which appear only once.

Sequencing input: tumor-adjacent normal liver tissue. V is TRBV12-3 or TRBV12-4 and J is TRBJ1-1, with a possible D match to TRBD1 (5 bases). The clonotype comes from a woman aged 60 to 75 with primary liver carcinoma and hepatitis B virus infection. CDR3 loop: CASSFVGVHTEAFS. The CDR3 nucleotides read TGTGCCAGCAGCTTCGTGGGGGTTCACACTGAAGCTTTCTCT.